These T cell receptor beta chains were read from a single sample in a study of blood T cell repertoires in COVID-19. TCRdb's table, derived via immunoSEQ multiplex PCR, lists solely in-frame clones and lacks some. This sample has 140,000 or so clones, with more than 75% found just once. Sequenced input: peripheral blood. The receptor source for this set is a human donor with acute or convalescent COVID-19. The donor label of this sample is uncertain. Both conserved end residues are part of each CDR3. Fields, in order: J gene, V gene, clone size, D gene, CDR3 DNA, CDR3 protein. A D gene is named only where the DNA matches it firmly. Clone size appears in some rows only: once, few, many, or a class for an expanded clone.

>TRBJ2-1|TRBV7-2|NA|TRBD2
TGTGCCAGCAGCCCTCAGCGGGGGGCCTTGGGTGAGCAGTTCTTC
CASSPQRGALGEQFF
>TRBJ1-2|TRBV7-8|NA|NA
TGTGCCAGCAGCCGGACACCGGATGGCTACACCTTC
CASSRTPDGYTF
>TRBJ1-1|TRBV12-3/TRBV12-4|NA|NA
TGTGCCAGCAGTTTTGGTTCCGGTGAAGCTTTCTTT
CASSFGSGEAFF
>TRBJ2-3|TRBV5-1|NA|NA
TGCGCCAGCAGCTTCCCTTTAACAGATACGCAGTATTTT
CASSFPLTDTQYF
>TRBJ2-1|TRBV5-1|NA|NA
TGCGCCAGCAGCTGGGCTGGCGAAAACGTCAATGAGCAGTTCTTC
CASSWAGENVNEQFF
>TRBJ2-1|TRBV14|NA|TRBD2
TGTGCCAGCAGCCAAGATATAGGAGCGGGGTCTGGAAGGATCGAGCAGTTCTTC
CASSQDIGAGSGRIEQFF
>TRBJ1-6|TRBV7-9|NA|NA
TGTGCCAGCAGCCGGGACACGGGGGGGGCTAATTCACCCCTCCACTTT
CASSRDTGGANSPLHF
>TRBJ1-5|TRBV19|NA|NA
TGTGCCAGCGAGGGGACGGGGGGCAATCAGCCCCAGCATTTT
CASEGTGGNQPQHF
>TRBJ2-2|TRBV12-3/TRBV12-4|NA|NA
TGTGCCAGCAACCCTTCCCAGACCGGGGAGCTGTTTTTT
CASNPSQTGELFF
>TRBJ2-1|TRBV7-2|NA|NA
TGTGCCAGCAGCTCCGACCGGGGTATGAGCTACAATGAGCAGTTCTTC
CASSSDRGMSYNEQFF
>TRBJ2-7|TRBV7-9|NA|NA
TGTGCCAGCAGCTTGATAGCAGACGAGCAGTACTTC
CASSLIADEQYF
>TRBJ1-4|TRBV30|NA|NA
TGTGCCTGGAGTGTACAGCAGGGCCCCCATGAAAAACTGTTTTTT
CAWSVQQGPHEKLFF
>TRBJ2-6|TRBV10-3|NA|TRBD1
TGTGCCACCTACAGGGGCGGCGGGGCCAACGTCCTGACTTTC
CATYRGGGANVLTF
>TRBJ1-4|TRBV3-1/TRBV3-2|once|TRBD1
TGTGCCAGCAGCCAAGGACAGGGTGGAGGTGAAAAACTGTTTTTT
CASSQGQGGGEKLFF
>TRBJ1-6|TRBV4-1|NA|NA
TGCGCCAGCAGCCAAGATGTCAACGACTTTAATTCACCCCTCCACTTT
CASSQDVNDFNSPLHF
>TRBJ1-1|TRBV6-6|NA|NA
TGTGCCAGCCGTTTGGGGGGGAACACTGAAGCTTTCTTT
CASRLGGNTEAFF